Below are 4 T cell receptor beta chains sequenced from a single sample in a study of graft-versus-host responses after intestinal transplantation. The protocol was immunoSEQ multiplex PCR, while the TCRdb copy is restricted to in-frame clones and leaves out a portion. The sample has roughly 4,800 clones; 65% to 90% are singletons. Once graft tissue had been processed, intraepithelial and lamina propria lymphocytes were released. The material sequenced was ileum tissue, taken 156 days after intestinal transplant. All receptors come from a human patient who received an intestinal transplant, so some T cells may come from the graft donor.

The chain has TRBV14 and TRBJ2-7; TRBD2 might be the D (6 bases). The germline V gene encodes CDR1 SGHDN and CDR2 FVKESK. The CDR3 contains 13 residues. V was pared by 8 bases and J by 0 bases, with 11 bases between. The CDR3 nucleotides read TGTGCCAGCCAGCGGGCAAACTCCTACGAGCAGTACTTC. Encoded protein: CASQRANSYEQYF.

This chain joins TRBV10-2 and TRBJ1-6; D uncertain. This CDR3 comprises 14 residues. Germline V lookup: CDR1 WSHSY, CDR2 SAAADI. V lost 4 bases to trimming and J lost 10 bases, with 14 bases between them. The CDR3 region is CASSAAGPSSPLHF. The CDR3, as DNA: TGCGCCAGCAGTGCAGCAGGCCCCAGCTCACCCCTCCACTTT.

CDR3: CASSEVVISCGYTF. The DNA for the CDR3 is TGTGCCAGCAGTGAAGTAGTGATTAGCTGTGGCTACACCTTC. The gene calls are TRBV2 and TRBJ1-2; the D is unclear. This CDR3 has 14 amino acids. Trimming shortened V by 1 base and J by 7 bases, and 13 bases separated the two germline ends. Germline V gene lookup returns CDR1 SNHLY and CDR2 FYNNEI.

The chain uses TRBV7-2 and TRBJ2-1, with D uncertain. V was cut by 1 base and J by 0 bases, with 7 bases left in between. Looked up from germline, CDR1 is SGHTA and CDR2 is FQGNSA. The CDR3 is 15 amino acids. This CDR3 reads CASSLDRNSYNEQFF. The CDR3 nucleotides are TGTGCCAGCAGCTTAGATAGGAACTCCTACAATGAGCAGTTCTTC.